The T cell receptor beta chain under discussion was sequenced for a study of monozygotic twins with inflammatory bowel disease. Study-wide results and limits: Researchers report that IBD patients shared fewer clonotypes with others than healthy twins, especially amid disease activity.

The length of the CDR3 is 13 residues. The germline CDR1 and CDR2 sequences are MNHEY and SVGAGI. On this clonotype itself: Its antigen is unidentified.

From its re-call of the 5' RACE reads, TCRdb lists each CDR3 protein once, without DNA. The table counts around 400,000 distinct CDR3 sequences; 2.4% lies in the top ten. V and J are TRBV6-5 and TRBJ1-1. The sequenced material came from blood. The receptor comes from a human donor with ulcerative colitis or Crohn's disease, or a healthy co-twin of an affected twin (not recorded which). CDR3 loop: CASSFQALTEAFF.